This T cell receptor (beta chain) was sequenced for a study of T-cell reconstitution after alpha-beta-depleted transplantation in children. TCRbeta library construction was performed incorporating unique molecular identifiers. In TCRdb, the PCR reads were re-called with MiXCR into one record per CDR3 protein. The table shows 450,000 to 600,000 distinct CDR3 sequences, with 18% occurring only once. The CDR3 has 15 amino acids. V shed 2 bases and J 0 bases; nucleotides not matched to a gene: 4. Germline V lookup: CDR1 SGHRS, CDR2 YFSETQ. Sample: PBMCs from the stem cell graft donor, taken from the stem cell graft. The source of this sequence is a human donor who donated a stem cell graft to a child with acute lymphoblastic leukemia. The chain links TRBV5-1 to TRBJ1-2, with TRBD1 identical over 7 bases. The CDR3 DNA follows: TGCGCCAGCAGCTTTGACAGGGATTCTAACTATGGCTACACCTTC. Its protein is CASSFDRDSNYGYTF.